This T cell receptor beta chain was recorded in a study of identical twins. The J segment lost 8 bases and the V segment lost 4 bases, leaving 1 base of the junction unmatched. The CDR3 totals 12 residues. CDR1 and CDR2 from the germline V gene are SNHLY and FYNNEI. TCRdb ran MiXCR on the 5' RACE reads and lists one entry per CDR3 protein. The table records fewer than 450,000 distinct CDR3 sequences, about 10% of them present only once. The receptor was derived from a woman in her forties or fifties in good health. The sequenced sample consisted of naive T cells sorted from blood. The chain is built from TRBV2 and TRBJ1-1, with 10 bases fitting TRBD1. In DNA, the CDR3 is TGTGCCAGCAGTGGACAGGGGGCCGAAGCTTTCTTT. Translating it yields CASSGQGAEAFF.